The 20 T cell receptor beta chains listed next were all sequenced from one sample in a study of blood T cell repertoires in COVID-19. Sequenced by immunoSEQ multiplex PCR; TCRdb stores in-frame clones only, minus some. Among 200,000 to 250,000 clones listed, 84% were seen once. The specimen was PBMCs or T cells enriched from blood (not recorded which). Receptors originate from a woman aged 40 to 50 who had recovered from COVID-19.

The V call is TRBV27, the J call TRBJ2-3; 9 bases fit TRBD2. Germline-derived CDR1 and CDR2 are MNHEY and SMNVEV (reference sequence). CDR3 size: 17 residues. V was pared by 10 bases and J by 6 bases, with 20 bases of the junction left unmatched. The CDR3 bases are TGTGCCACCAACGGAGGACTAGCGACGGCCCCTGGGGATACGCAGTATTTT. Its protein product is CATNGGLATAPGDTQYF.

This chain joins TRBV10-2 and TRBJ2-7, with D perhaps matching TRBD2 (5 bases). V shed 0 bases and J shed 0 bases, with 30 bases lying between them. In germline, CDR1 is WSHSY, CDR2 SAAADI. This CDR3 has 22 amino acids. CDR3 DNA: TGCGCCAGCAGTGAGTCGACGTGGCTAGCAGGCGGTCTAATAAGAAGCTCCTACGAGCAGTACTTC. Protein product: CASSESTWLAGGLIRSSYEQYF.

The chain employs TRBV18 and TRBJ1-2, with a weak D call TRBD1 (5 bases). Germline loops: CDR1 KGHSH, CDR2 LQKENI. The CDR3 loop spans 16 amino acids. Trimming removed 1 base from V and 8 bases from J, with 20 bases in between. The CDR3 DNA is TGTGCCAGCTCACCACGTGTGGCTGGGACTTTTATCGGCTACACCTTC. This translates into CASSPRVAGTFIGYTF.

This rearrangement joins TRBV5-6 to TRBJ2-5; D call uncertain. This CDR3 spans 15 amino acids. Germline V gene sequence: CDR1 SGHDT, CDR2 YYEEEE. With 0 bases removed from V and 5 bases from J, the gap between germline ends came to 14 bases. CDR3 sequence (DNA): TGTGCCAGCAGCTTGGTATCCCGTACTTTGGAGACCCAGTACTTC. This gives the protein CASSLVSRTLETQYF.

This clone was seen more than once but under ten times. The chain uses TRBV14 and TRBJ2-2; a weak D match, TRBD2 (5 bases). This CDR3 is 17 amino acids long. V was trimmed by 0 bases and J by 7 bases, leaving 18 bases between them. CDR1 is SGHDN, CDR2 FVKESK, per germline. For the CDR3, the DNA is TGTGCCAGCAGCCAAGATCTTACTAGGACCCTCATCGGGGAGCTGTTTTTT. Translated: CASSQDLTRTLIGELFF.

The genes are TRBV28 and TRBJ2-6; D might be TRBD1 (6 bases). V lost 6 bases to trimming and J lost 1 base, with 13 bases between them. The CDR3 extends over 16 amino acids. In germline, CDR1 is MDHEN, CDR2 SYDVKM. The CDR3 reads CASSPRGWSGANVLTF. The CDR3 region has the DNA TGTGCCAGCAGCCCGAGGGGGTGGTCTGGGGCCAACGTCCTGACTTTC.

There are many counts of this clone. This chain uses TRBV7-2 with TRBJ2-1; TRBD2 matches 9 bases. This CDR3 is 14 amino acids long. J lost 4 bases, V lost 3 bases, and 1 base had no gene match. CDR1 is SGHTA, CDR2 FQGNSA, per germline. The CDR3 loop reads CASSFTSGYNEQFF. For the CDR3, the DNA is TGTGCCAGCAGCTTTACTAGCGGGTACAATGAGCAGTTCTTC.

This clone was seen at least ten times. This chain uses TRBV5-6 with TRBJ2-5, with 10 bases identical to TRBD1. Germline V lookup: CDR1 SGHDT, CDR2 YYEEEE. V shed 3 bases, J shed 2 bases, and the junction held 1 base outside the gene matches. The CDR3 totals 14 residues. The CDR3 region has the DNA TGTGCCAGCAGCTGGGACAGGGGACAAGAGACCCAGTACTTC. Its protein product is CASSWDRGQETQYF.

V gene TRBV6-5 combines with J gene TRBJ2-3, with 8 bases that match TRBD1. The CDR3 covers 12 residues. Germline loops: CDR1 MNHEY, CDR2 SVGAGI. V shed 5 bases and J 6 bases; nucleotides not matched to a gene: 1. The DNA of the CDR3 is TGTGCCAGCAGTCGACAGGGGGATACGCAGTATTTT. The encoded protein is CASSRQGDTQYF.

This chain links TRBV6-1 with TRBJ2-7, with TRBD1 matching over 9 bases. Germline CDR1 is MNHNS and CDR2 is SASEGT. With 3 bases clipped from V and 9 bases from J, the junction kept 21 bases outside the gene matches. The CDR3 spans 18 residues. The CDR3 nucleotides are TGTGCCAGCAGTGATCCCGGGACAGGGCTCCGATTGGTACTGGGGCAGTACGTC. As protein: CASSDPGTGLRLVLGQYV.

This clone showed up just a few times. This chain links TRBV19 with TRBJ2-6, with 8 bases identical to TRBD2. The CDR3 length is 17 residues. With V trimmed by 5 bases and J by 4 bases, 10 bases remained unmatched. The germline gives CDR1 LNHDA, CDR2 SQIVND (reference sequence). The CDR3 region is CASSARGGLTGANVLTF. The CDR3 region has the DNA TGTGCCAGTAGTGCCCGGGGGGGCTTGACCGGGGCCAACGTCCTGACTTTC.

This chain uses TRBV4-1 with TRBJ1-5, with D perhaps TRBD1 (5 bases). In germline, CDR1 is MGHRA, CDR2 YSYEKL. The CDR3 is 15 amino acids. Trimming took 1 base from V and 0 from J, leaving 7 bases between them. In nucleotides, the CDR3 is TGCGCCAGCAGCCAAGGGAGGGGTAGCAATCAGCCCCAGCATTTT. It is translated as CASSQGRGSNQPQHF.

The chain uses TRBV7-9 and TRBJ2-1; D gene ambiguous. Germline CDR1 is SEHNR and CDR2 is FQNEAQ (reference sequence). CDR3 length: 11 residues. Between the trimmed V and J ends, which lost 3 bases and 9 bases, there was a span of 6 bases. In nucleotides, the CDR3 is TGTGCCAGCAGCTTGAGAGGTGAGCAGTTCTTC. It is translated as CASSLRGEQFF.

This chain links TRBV6-5 with TRBJ2-6; D remains unclear. The CDR3 totals 14 residues. The V end was cut by 6 bases, the J end by 0 bases, with 6 bases between. Germline values: CDR1 MNHEY, CDR2 SVGAGI. CDR3 in DNA: TGTGCCAGCAGGACACACTCTGGGGCCAACGTCCTGACTTTC. Protein sequence: CASRTHSGANVLTF.

The chain uses TRBV7-9 and TRBJ2-2, with 12 bases matching TRBD2. CDR3 size: 16 residues. V gave up 5 bases and J gave up 7 bases; unmatched junction bases: 8. Germline CDR1 reads SEHNR; CDR2 reads FQNEAQ (reference sequence). The CDR3 protein is CASSHTTSGRGGELFF. CDR3 DNA: TGTGCCAGCAGCCACACGACTAGCGGGAGAGGCGGGGAGCTGTTTTTT.

The chain couples TRBV5-6 to TRBJ2-3, with 10 nucleotides matching TRBD2. The CDR3 loop spans 16 amino acids. The trim removed 4 bases at V and 6 bases at J, leaving 11 bases unmatched. Germline lookup yields CDR1 SGHDT and CDR2 YYEEEE. The DNA of the CDR3 is TGTGCCAGCAGCCGCTTAGGAGCGGGAGGGGCCGATACGCAGTATTTT. This sequence encodes CASSRLGAGGADTQYF.

This rearrangement joins TRBV24-1 to TRBJ1-3; a possible D gene is TRBD1 (5 bases). This CDR3 has 15 residues. Germline CDR1 KGHDR, CDR2 SFDVKD. V dropped 12 bases and J dropped 2 bases, with 19 bases sitting between them. The CDR3 sequence: CAPPFGGTPGNTIYF. The CDR3 bases are TGTGCCCCACCCTTCGGGGGAACCCCTGGAAACACCATATATTTT.

This sequence joins TRBV5-8 and TRBJ1-2; D might be TRBD1 (6 bases). V was cut by 4 bases and J by 5 bases, with 18 bases left in between. This CDR3 region has 15 residues. Germline lookup yields CDR1 SGHTS and CDR2 YDEGEE. CDR3 loop: CASSPVGGAEYGYTF. The CDR3 DNA reads TGTGCCAGCAGCCCAGTCGGGGGGGCGGAATATGGCTACACCTTC. Together with reference TRBV5-8 and TRBJ1-2, the CDR3 gives the full variable domain: EAGVTQSPTHLIKTRGQQATLRCSPISGHTSVYWYQQALGLGLQFLLWYDEGEERNRGNFPPRFSGRQFPNYSSELNVNALELEDSALYLCASSPVGGAEYGYTFGSGTRLTVV.

The rearrangement links TRBV30 to TRBJ1-2; TRBD1 matches at 10 bases. CDR1 is GTSNPN, CDR2 SVGIG, per germline (reference sequence). The CDR3 has 16 amino acids. V trimming: 5 bases; J trimming: 4 bases; junction bases outside the gene matches: 13. Written as DNA, the CDR3 is TGTGCCTGGCTGCCGGGACAGGGGTTTTGGAGCTATGGCTACACCTTC. This encodes CAWLPGQGFWSYGYTF.

The chain employs TRBV7-8 and TRBJ2-5; 8 bases line up with TRBD1. Germline V gives CDR1 SGHVS, CDR2 FQNEAQ. This CDR3 has 14 amino acids. The trim removed 5 bases at V and 8 bases at J, leaving 10 bases unmatched. CDR3 region: CASSPGTGGQTQYF. CDR3 in DNA: TGTGCCAGCAGCCCCGGGACAGGTGGCCAAACCCAGTACTTC.